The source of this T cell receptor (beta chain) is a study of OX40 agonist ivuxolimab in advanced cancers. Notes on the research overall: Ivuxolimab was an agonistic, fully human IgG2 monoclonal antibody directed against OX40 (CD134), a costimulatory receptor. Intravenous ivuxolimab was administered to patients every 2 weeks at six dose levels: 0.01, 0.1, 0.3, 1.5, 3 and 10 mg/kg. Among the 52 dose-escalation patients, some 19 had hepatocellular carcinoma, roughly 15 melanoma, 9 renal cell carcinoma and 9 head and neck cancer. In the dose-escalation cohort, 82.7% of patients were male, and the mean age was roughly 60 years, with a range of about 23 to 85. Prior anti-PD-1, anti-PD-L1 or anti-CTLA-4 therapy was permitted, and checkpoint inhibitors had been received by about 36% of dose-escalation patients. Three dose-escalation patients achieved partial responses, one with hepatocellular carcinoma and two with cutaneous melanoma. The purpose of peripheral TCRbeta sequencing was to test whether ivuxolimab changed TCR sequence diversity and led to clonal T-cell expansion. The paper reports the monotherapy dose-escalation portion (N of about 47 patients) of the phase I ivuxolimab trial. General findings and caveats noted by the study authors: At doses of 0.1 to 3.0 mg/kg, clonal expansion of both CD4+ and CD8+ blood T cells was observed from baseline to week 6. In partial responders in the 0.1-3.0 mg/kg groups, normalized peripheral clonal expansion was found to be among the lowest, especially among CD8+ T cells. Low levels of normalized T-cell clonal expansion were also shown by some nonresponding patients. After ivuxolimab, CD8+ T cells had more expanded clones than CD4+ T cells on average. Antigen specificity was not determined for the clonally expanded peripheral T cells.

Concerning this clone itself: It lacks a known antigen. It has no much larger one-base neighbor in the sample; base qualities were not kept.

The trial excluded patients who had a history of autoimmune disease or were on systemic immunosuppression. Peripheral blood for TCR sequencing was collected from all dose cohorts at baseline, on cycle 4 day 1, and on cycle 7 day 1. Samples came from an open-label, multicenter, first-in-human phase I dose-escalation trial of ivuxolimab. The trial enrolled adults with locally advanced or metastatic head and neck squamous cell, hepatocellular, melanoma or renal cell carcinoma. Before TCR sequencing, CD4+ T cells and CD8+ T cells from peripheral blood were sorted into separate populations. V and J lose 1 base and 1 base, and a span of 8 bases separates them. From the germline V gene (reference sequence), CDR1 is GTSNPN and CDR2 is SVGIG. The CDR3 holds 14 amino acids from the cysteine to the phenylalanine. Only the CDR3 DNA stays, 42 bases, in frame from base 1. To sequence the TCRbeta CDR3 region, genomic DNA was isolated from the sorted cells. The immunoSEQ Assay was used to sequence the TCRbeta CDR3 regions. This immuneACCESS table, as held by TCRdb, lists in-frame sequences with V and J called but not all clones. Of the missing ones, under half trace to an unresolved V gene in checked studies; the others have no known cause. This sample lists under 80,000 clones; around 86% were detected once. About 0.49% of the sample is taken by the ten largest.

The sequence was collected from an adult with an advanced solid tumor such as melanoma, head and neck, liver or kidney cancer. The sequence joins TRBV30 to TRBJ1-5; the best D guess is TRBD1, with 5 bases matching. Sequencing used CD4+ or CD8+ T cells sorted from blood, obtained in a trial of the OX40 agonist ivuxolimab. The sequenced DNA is TGTGCCTGGAGTGCGGGGGTAAGCAATCAGCCCCAGCATTTT. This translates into CAWSAGVSNQPQHF.